In this sample, the clone carrying this TCR beta chain turned up a few times. What it recognizes is unknown. Trimming left V 0 bases short and J 4 bases short, with 12 bases between. This CDR3 contains 15 residues. Per the germline V gene, CDR1 is SGHDT and CDR2 is YYEEEE. The source of the sample is a study of beta chain features in type 1 diabetes. Whole-study findings and limits: There was a possibility that cDNA sequencing over-represented cells with high TCR expression. In all four CD4+ subsets, TCRB CDR3 length was significantly, moderately reduced in type 1 diabetes.

The authors reverse transcribed all of the isolated RNA, so sequencing captured expressed TCRB transcripts. The repertoire was sequenced with immunoSEQ multiplex PCR; TCRdb's copy has only in-frame clones and lacks some. Of roughly 14,000 clones in the sample, more than 60% are singletons; the top ten hold roughly 2.7%. The chain couples TRBV5-6 to TRBJ2-3; D unclear. This receptor was identified in a man younger than 45 with type 1 diabetes. Sequencing used Tregs from blood. The CDR3 sequence: CASSLADSGPDTQYF. Written as DNA, the CDR3 is TGTGCCAGCAGCTTGGCGGATTCAGGTCCAGATACGCAGTATTTT.